This section outlines one T cell receptor beta chain sequence together with its context. Antigen unknown. These data come from a study of cytomegalovirus exposure and HLA in healthy donors. PCR involved 60 Vbeta and 13 Jbeta primers. The repertoire was sequenced with immunoSEQ multiplex PCR; TCRdb's copy has only in-frame clones and lacks some. The repertoire holds about 130,000 clones, around 77% seen once, with around 1.2% in the top ten. Germline lookup yields CDR1 MDHEN and CDR2 SYDVKM. This CDR3 is 15 amino acids long. J was trimmed by 1 base and V by 6 bases; bases with no gene match: 9. Findings of the study overall: Near-uniform donor sequencing depth was presumed by presence/absence analyses. The authors enumerated 180 or so TCR beta chains as linked to cytomegalovirus. Some V segments, including TRBV6-2 and TRBV6-3, were excluded as indistinguishable.

Sequencing was performed on PBMCs. The rearrangement links TRBV28 to TRBJ2-7, with 7 bases that match TRBD1. The source of this sequence is a man aged 45-65 years in good health and CMV-seronegative. The CDR3: CASSYDRAFSYEQYF. For the CDR3, the DNA is TGTGCCAGCAGCTACGACAGGGCCTTTTCCTACGAGCAGTACTTC.